This TCR beta chain is drawn from a study of T cells in Graves' hyperthyroidism and ophthalmopathy. Whole-study context: Blood was drawn when the patient was first diagnosed and still untreated.

General observations from the study: The model forecast ophthalmopathy, anticipating it by a median roughly 6.3 months before onset. A model of 13 V-J features distinguished ophthalmopathy from stable hyperthyroidism.

Individuals with ophthalmopathy presented a Clinical Activity Score of at least 3, a NOSPECS grade of at least 4 and a duration under 3 months. Trimming took off 0 bases at V and 7 bases at J, with 12 bases between the two ends. The CDR3 covers 14 residues. Germline V gives CDR1 SGHAT, CDR2 FQNNGV. Details on this clonotype: What it recognizes is unknown.

The TCR beta CDR3 regions underwent amplification using RNA transcripts as the source. TCR CDR3 regions were first amplified by RT-PCR with HTBI primers. In TCRdb, the multiplex PCR reads were re-called with MiXCR into one record per CDR3 protein. The sample lists a few hundred thousand distinct CDR3 sequences; around a fifth were seen once. The TCR was taken from a woman aged 65 to 85 with Graves' ophthalmopathy. The rearrangement joins TRBV11-2 to TRBJ1-1; D unclear. The sequenced sample consisted of blood. CDR3 region: CASSLDTVSGEAFF. The CDR3 DNA sequence: TGTGCCAGCAGCTTAGATACGGTTAGTGGTGAAGCTTTCTTT.